The source of this T cell receptor (beta chain) is a study of OX40 agonist ivuxolimab in advanced cancers. On the study more broadly: Recorded diagnoses for dose-escalation patients were hepatocellular carcinoma, melanoma, renal cell or head and neck cancer.

On this clone itself: Its antigen is undetermined.

Notes on the study in general: Low normalized T-cell clonal expansion was additionally recorded for some nonresponders.

The V end lost 8 bases, the J end lost 6 bases, and 11 bases lay between the germline ends. The CDR3 has 11 residues. CDR1 and CDR2 from the germline V gene are MDHEN and SYDVKM. Sequencing was performed with immunoSEQ multiplex PCR; in TCRdb, only in-frame clones are kept and a portion is missing. The sample holds about 35,000 clones; roughly 84% are singletons and the top ten take 1.8%. The chain employs TRBV28 and TRBJ2-7, with D hard to call. This sample comprised CD4+ or CD8+ T cells sorted from blood, obtained in a trial of the OX40 agonist ivuxolimab. The clonotype was recovered from an adult with an advanced solid tumor such as melanoma, head and neck, liver or kidney cancer. CDR3 DNA sequence: TGTGCCAGCTCGATACTGGGCGAGCAGTACTTC. Amino acid sequence: CASSILGEQYF.